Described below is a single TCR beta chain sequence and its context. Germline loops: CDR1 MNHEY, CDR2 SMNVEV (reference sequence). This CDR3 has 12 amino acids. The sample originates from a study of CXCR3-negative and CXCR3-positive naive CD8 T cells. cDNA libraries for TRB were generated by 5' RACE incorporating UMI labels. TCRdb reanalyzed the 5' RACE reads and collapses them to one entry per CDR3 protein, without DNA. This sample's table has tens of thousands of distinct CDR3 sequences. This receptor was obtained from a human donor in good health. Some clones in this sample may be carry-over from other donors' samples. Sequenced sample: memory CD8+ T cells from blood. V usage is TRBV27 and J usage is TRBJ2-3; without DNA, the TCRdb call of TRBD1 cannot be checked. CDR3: CASSSIRGTQYF.